The clone carrying this TCR beta chain came up a few times. Germline-derived CDR1 and CDR2 are SGHTA and FQGTGA. There are 18 residues in the CDR3. V shed 1 base, J shed 0 bases, and the junction held 8 bases outside the gene matches. These data belong to a study of blood T cell repertoires in COVID-19. TCRdb's table, derived via immunoSEQ multiplex PCR, lists solely in-frame clones and lacks some. There are about 180,000 clones in the sample; 88% occur only once, and about 4.1% lies in the top ten. V gene TRBV7-3 combines with J gene TRBJ2-2; TRBD2 matches at 7 bases. The sample was peripheral blood. The sequence was collected from a woman aged 25 to 39 with acute or convalescent COVID-19. Here the CDR3 DNA reads TGTGCCAGCAGCTTAAACATAGCGGGTAACGCGAACACCGGGGAGCTGTTTTTT. Translating gives CASSLNIAGNANTGELFF.